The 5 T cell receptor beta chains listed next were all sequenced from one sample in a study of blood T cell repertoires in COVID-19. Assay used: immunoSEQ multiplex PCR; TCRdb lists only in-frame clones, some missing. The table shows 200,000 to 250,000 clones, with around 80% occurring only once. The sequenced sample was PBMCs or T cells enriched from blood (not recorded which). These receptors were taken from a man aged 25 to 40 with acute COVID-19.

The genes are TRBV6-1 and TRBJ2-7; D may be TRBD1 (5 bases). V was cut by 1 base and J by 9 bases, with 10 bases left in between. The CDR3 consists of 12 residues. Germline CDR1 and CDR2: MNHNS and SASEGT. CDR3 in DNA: TGTGCCAGCAGTGAAGTGCGTCAGGGGCAGTACTTC. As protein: CASSEVRQGQYF.

The CDR3 bases are TGTGCCAGCAGCCAAACAGGGTTACGCCAAGAGACCCAGTACTTC. Its translation: CASSQTGLRQETQYF. This chain uses TRBV7-3 with TRBJ2-5; TRBD1 is a possible D gene (6 bases). With 5 bases removed from V and 1 base from J, the gap between germline ends came to 14 bases. Germline-derived CDR1 and CDR2 are SGHTA and FQGTGA. The CDR3 is 15 residues long.

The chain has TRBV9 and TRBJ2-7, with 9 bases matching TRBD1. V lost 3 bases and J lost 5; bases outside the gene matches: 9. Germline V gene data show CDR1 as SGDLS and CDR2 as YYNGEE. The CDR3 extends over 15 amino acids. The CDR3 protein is CASSAGTGSVHEQYF. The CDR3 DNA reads TGTGCCAGCAGCGCCGGGACAGGGTCGGTCCACGAGCAGTACTTC.

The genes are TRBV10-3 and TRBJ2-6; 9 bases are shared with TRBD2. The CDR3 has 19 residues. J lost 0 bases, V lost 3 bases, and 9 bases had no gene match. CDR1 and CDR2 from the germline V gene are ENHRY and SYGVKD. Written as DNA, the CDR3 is TGTGCCATCAGTGATCTAGCGGGGTTGTTAAGCTCTGGGGCCAACGTCCTGACTTTC. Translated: CAISDLAGLLSSGANVLTF.

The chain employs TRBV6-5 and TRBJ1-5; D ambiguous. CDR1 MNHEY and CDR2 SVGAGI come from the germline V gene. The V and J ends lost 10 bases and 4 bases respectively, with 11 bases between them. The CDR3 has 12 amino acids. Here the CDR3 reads CAIRSVNQPQHF. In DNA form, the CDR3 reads TGTGCCATCAGGTCAGTAAATCAGCCCCAGCATTTT.